Presented here are 2 T cell receptor beta chains from one specimen sequenced in a study of T cells after yellow fever vaccination. TCRdb used MiXCR to reprocess the 5' RACE reads, holding one entry per CDR3 protein. Of about 130,000 distinct CDR3 sequences in the sample, roughly 10% were seen once. Sequenced material: CD8+ T cells sorted from PBMCs, taken on the day of the yellow fever booster vaccination. All receptors come from a man between 18 and 35 years old who received the YFV17D yellow fever vaccine.

V gene TRBV15 combines with J gene TRBJ2-3, with a possible D match to TRBD2 (7 bases). Germline assignment: CDR1 LNHNV and CDR2 YYDKDF (reference sequence). The ends were cut back, 8 bases at V and 2 bases at J, with 14 bases in the middle. This CDR3 comprises 14 residues. DNA of the CDR3: TGTGCCACCCATGAGGGGGGGATCACAGATACGCAGTATTTT. Translated: CATHEGGITDTQYF.

This clonotype was recorded at least ten times. CDR3 in DNA: TGTGCCAGCAGCTTAAACCAAGAGACCCAGTACTTC. Amino acid sequence: CASSLNQETQYF. V gene TRBV7-9 combines with J gene TRBJ2-5; D gene unclear. With 2 bases removed from V and 0 bases from J, the gap between germline ends came to 1 base. The CDR3 totals 12 residues. CDR1 is SEHNR, CDR2 FQNEAQ, per germline (reference sequence).